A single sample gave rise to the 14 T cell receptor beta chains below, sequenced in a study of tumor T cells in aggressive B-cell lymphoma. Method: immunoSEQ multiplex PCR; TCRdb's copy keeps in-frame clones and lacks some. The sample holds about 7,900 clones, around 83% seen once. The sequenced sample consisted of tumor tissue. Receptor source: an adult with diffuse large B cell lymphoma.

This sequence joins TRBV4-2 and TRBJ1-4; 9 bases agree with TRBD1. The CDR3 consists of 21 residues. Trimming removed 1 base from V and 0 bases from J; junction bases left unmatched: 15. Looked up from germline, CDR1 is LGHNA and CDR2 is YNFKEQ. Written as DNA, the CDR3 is TGTGCCAGCAGCCAAGCCCGTACGGGACAGGGTCGAACTGCAACTAATGAAAAACTGTTTTTT. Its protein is CASSQARTGQGRTATNEKLFF.

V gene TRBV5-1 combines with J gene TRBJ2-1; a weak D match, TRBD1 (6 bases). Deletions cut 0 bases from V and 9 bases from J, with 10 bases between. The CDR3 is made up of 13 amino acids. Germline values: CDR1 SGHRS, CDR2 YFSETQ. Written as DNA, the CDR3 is TGCGCCAGCAGCTTGGTTCAGGGGAGTGAGCAGTTCTTC. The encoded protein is CASSLVQGSEQFF.

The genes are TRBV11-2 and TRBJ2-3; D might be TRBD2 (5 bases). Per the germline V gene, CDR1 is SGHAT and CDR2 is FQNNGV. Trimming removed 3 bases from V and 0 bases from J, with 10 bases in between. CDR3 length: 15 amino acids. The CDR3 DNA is TGTGCCAGCAGCTTTCATGGGAGTAGCACAGATACGCAGTATTTT. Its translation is CASSFHGSSTDTQYF.

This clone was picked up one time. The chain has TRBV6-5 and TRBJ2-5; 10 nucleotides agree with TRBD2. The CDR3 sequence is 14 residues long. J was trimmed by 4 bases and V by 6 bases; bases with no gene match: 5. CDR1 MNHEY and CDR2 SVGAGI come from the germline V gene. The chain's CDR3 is CASRLAGARETQYF. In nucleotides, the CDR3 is TGTGCCAGCAGGCTAGCGGGAGCCCGAGAGACCCAGTACTTC.

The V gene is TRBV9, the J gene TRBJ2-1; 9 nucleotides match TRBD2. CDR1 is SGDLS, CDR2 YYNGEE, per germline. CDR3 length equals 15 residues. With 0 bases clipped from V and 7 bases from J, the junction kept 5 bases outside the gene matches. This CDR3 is CASSVGSGSTNEQFF. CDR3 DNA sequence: TGTGCCAGCAGCGTAGGTAGCGGGAGTACGAATGAGCAGTTCTTC.

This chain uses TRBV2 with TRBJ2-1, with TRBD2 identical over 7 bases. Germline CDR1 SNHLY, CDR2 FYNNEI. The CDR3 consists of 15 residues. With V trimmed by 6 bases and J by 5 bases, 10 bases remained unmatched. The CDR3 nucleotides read TGTGCCAGCAGGTCAAGGACTAGTTTCAACAATGAGCAGTTCTTC. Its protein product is CASRSRTSFNNEQFF.

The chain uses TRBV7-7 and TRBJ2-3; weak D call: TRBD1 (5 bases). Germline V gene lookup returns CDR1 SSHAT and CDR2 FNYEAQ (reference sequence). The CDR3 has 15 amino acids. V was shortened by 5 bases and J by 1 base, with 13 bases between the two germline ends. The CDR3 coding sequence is TGTGCCAGCAGCCCTGGGCAGGGCGGCACAGATACGCAGTATTTT. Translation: CASSPGQGGTDTQYF.

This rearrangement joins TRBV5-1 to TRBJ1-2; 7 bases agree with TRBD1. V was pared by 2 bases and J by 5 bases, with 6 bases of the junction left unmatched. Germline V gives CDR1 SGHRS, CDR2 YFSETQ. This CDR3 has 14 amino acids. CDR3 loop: CASSFTGDGYGYTF. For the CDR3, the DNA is TGCGCCAGCAGCTTCACAGGGGATGGTTATGGCTACACCTTC.

The CDR3 protein is CAISDRVYEQYF. The CDR3 DNA sequence: TGTGCCATCAGTGACAGGGTCTACGAGCAGTACTTC. The chain employs TRBV10-3 and TRBJ2-7; weak D call: TRBD1 (5 bases). CDR1 is ENHRY and CDR2 is SYGVKD in the germline V gene. Trimming stripped 3 bases from V and 3 bases from J, with 6 bases between. The CDR3 spans 12 residues.

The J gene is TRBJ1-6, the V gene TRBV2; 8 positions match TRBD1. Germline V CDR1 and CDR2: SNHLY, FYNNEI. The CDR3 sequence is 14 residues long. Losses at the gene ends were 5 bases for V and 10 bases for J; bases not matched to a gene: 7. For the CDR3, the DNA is TGTGCCAGCAGTTCGGACAGGGCGGGCTCACCCCTCCACTTT. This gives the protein CASSSDRAGSPLHF.

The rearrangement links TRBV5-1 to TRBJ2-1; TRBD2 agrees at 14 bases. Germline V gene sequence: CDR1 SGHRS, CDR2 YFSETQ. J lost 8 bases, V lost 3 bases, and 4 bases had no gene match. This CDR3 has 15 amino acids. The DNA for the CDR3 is TGCGCCAGCAGCTATGGGACTAGCGGGAGTTATGAGCAGTTCTTC. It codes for CASSYGTSGSYEQFF.

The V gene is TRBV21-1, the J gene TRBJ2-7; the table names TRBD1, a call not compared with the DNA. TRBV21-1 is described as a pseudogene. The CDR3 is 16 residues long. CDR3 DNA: TGTGCCAGCAGCTTCTTCCCGCGGGACAGCTACTACGAGCAGTACTTC. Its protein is CASSFFPRDSYYEQYF.

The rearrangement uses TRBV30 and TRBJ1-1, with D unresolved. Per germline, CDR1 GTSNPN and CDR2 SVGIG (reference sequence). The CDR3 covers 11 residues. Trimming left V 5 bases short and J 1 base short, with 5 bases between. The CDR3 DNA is TGTGCCTGGGGGCGGAACACTGAAGCTTTCTTT. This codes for CAWGRNTEAFF. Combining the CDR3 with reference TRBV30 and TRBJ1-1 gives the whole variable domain SQTIHQWPATLVQPVGSPLSLECTVEGTSNPNLYWYRQAAGRGLQLLFYSVGIGQISSEVPQNLSASRPQDRQFILSSKKLLLSDSGFYLCAWGRNTEAFFGQGTRLTVV.

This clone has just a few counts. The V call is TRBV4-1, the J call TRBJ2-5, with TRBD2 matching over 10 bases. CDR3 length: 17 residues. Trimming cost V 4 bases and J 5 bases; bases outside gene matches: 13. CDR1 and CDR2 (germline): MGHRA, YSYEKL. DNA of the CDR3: TGCGCCAGCAGCCCTCCAAATCTAGCGGGAGTTCACGAGACCCAGTACTTC. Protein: CASSPPNLAGVHETQYF.